This T cell receptor (beta chain) was documented in a study of CD4 T cells in relation to SARS-CoV-2 and coronaviruses. The wider study: Of the patients, roughly eight were male, 4 female, two Hispanic.

Remarks on this clone: Its specificity is unknown.

Produced via immunoSEQ multiplex PCR; TCRdb's table is partial and in-frame only. In the table there are approximately 50,000 clones, 92% of which are singletons. Germline loops: CDR1 LNHDA, CDR2 SQIVND (reference sequence). The CDR3 has 14 amino acids. V was clipped by 11 bases and J by 2 bases; unmatched bases: 7. Broader study findings: No crossreactivity against non-spike viral proteins was tested here.

The receptor's source is an adult with COVID-19. The sequencing input was naive CD4+ T cells from PBMCs. Subset given: naive CD4+ T cells isolated by negative enrichment. This rearrangement joins TRBV19 to TRBJ2-3; TRBD1 agrees at 10 bases. In nucleotides, the CDR3 is TGTGCCGACGGGACAGGGGTTAACACAGATACGCAGTATTTT. As protein: CADGTGVNTDTQYF.